The source of this TCR beta chain is a study of cytomegalovirus exposure and HLA in healthy donors. General study results and limits: Sequences of the TCR beta chain were said to predict the HLA-A and HLA-B alleles of most subjects accurately. HLA allele associations emerged for about 16,000 TCR beta sequences in a later analysis, at 0.05 false discovery rate. Several of the most significant clusters appeared linked to common viral pathogens, based on a later analysis. TCR beta V segments were, for the most part, productive about 87% or about 30% of the time in an earlier analysis.

Comments on this clone: The target antigen is unknown.

The CDR3 consists of 15 residues. CDR1 and CDR2 from the germline V gene are MGHRA and YSYEKL. V shed 0 bases and J shed 5 bases, with 11 bases lying between them. Amplification used 60 Vbeta primers and 13 Jbeta primers. Using immunoSEQ multiplex PCR, the repertoire was profiled, and TCRdb retains in-frame clones only, with some absent. Found here are roughly 180,000 clones, nearly 80% of them singletons; the top ten hold about 3%. Material for sequencing was PBMCs. The source of this sequence is a female donor in good health and CMV-seronegative. This rearrangement joins TRBV4-1 to TRBJ1-5, with a tentative D call TRBD1 (6 bases). DNA of the CDR3: TGCGCCAGCAGCCAAGAAGGGGACATCTATCAGCCCCAGCATTTT. This gives the protein CASSQEGDIYQPQHF.